This T cell receptor beta chain is drawn from a study of blood T cell repertoires in COVID-19 (dated by TCRdb to about 2020). Concerning the study at large: Samples from collaborators originated in the United States, Italy and Spain and spanned both the acute and convalescent phases of COVID-19. The dataset comprised deeply sampled blood TCRbeta repertoires from subjects exposed to, actively infected with, or recovered from COVID-19. The repertoires were released in a freely available public database intended as a resource for research on the immune response to SARS-CoV-2. The samples were drawn from the first 160 participants of the ongoing ImmuneRACE study and from some 1,300 subjects provided by 6 global collaborators. Where available, HLA class I and class II types were taken from metadata supplied by the sample provider and were not determined by assay-based typing. Nearly every sample came with metadata listing a de-identified subject ID, COVID-19 status, age in years and sex. The material from the prospective study consisted of cDNA or gDNA derived from T cells, B-cell-depleted T cells, or PBMCs.

Participants in the prospective study were enrolled through a virtual design, were aged about 18 to 90 years, and lived in 20 to 30 United States geographic areas. In the prospective study, participants were assigned to cohorts based on the clinical history participants reported in a screening survey and a study questionnaire. Recovered participants in ImmuneRACE Cohort 3 were defined by two consecutive negative NP/OP PCR tests, clearance by a healthcare professional, or resolution of symptoms. Mobile phlebotomists in the prospective study collected whole blood, serum and a nasopharyngeal or oropharyngeal swab from every participant. Participants in the prospective study had the option to provide additional blood draws and questionnaires over an approximately 2-month period. Prospective study blood samples were shipped either frozen or at room temperature before DNA extraction. The immunoSEQ Assay, a bias-controlled multiplex PCR, was used to amplify TCRbeta CDR3 regions from genomic DNA. On the authors' methods: Nucleated cell counts per sample were estimated from amplification of reference gene primers within the assay. To quantify the absolute abundance of each unique TCRbeta CDR3 rearrangement, sequence reads were collapsed and filtered. For each sample, productive Simpson clonality was calculated by taking the square root of Simpson's diversity index across productive rearrangements. Imported from immuneACCESS, the table was reduced by TCRdb to in-frame sequences with V and J called. These copies leave out some clones; in studies compared against another copy, an unresolved V gene accounts for under half, and the cause of the remainder is not known. V, J and clone size reflect that table, while D and trimming were determined from the DNA. The sample table records fewer than 200,000 clones; about 78% of these occur just once. The biggest ten clones account for 17% of the sample.

What the work shows at the level of the full study, not this receptor alone: How much clinical and demographic metadata was included differed by source and by participant, and the metadata was provided uncurated.

As for this clone: Its target antigen remains unknown. It has no much larger one-base neighbor in the sample; base qualities were not kept.

The trim is 0 bases for V and 1 base for J, with a gap of 4 bases between the germline ends. The CDR3 spans 13 residues, from the cysteine through the phenylalanine. Solely the CDR3 DNA is kept, with 39 bases framed from the first base. Via the germline V gene, CDR1 is SGHRS and CDR2 YFSETQ. The sample was PBMCs or T cells enriched from blood (not recorded which). The receptor was derived from a woman aged 50 to 65 who had recovered from COVID-19. Recombination joined TRBV5-1 with TRBJ1-1, with the D gene uncertain. CDR3 sequence: CASSLGENTEAFF. The bases are TGCGCCAGCAGCTTGGGAGAGAACACTGAAGCTTTCTTT.